Here is one T cell receptor (beta chain) with its context. Indicated time point: baseline pretreatment blood. Treatment reported: 15 Gy SBRT to primary tumor, nephrectomy 4 weeks later. Serial blood draws occurred at baseline and 2 and 4 weeks post-SBRT. Clear cell pathology was present in this patient's renal cell carcinoma. The data were taken from a study of radiation and T cells in renal cell carcinoma. In the study overall: Nephrectomy followed 15 Gy stereotactic body radiation by 4 weeks.

TCRdb's table, derived via immunoSEQ multiplex PCR, lists solely in-frame clones and lacks some. The data show some 100,000 clones, with 82% seen just once and roughly 6.8% held by the top ten. The receptor was isolated from a man between 60 and 75 years old with renal cell carcinoma. The sequences come from blood, collected from a patient whose treatment included radiotherapy and nephrectomy.

The CDR3 DNA sequence: TGCGCCAGCAGCCAAGACCCGGTCCTGAACACTGAAGCTTTCTTT. This codes for CASSQDPVLNTEAFF. This sequence joins TRBV4-1 and TRBJ1-1, with D unresolved. V lost 0 bases and J 0 bases, leaving 8 bases between the germline ends. Germline CDR1 is MGHRA and CDR2 is YSYEKL. This CDR3 spans 15 amino acids.